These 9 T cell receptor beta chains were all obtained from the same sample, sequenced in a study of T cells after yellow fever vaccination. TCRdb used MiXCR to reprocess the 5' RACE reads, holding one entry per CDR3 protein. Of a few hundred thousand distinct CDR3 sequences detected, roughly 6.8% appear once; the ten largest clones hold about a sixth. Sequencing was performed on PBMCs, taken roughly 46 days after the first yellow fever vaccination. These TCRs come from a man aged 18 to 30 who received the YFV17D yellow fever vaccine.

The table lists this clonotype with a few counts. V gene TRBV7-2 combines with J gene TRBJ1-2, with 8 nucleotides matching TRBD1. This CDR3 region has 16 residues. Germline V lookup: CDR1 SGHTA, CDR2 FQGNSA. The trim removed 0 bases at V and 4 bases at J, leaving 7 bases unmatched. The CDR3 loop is CASSLARTGKTYGYTF. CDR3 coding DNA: TGTGCCAGCAGCTTAGCCCGGACAGGGAAGACCTATGGCTACACCTTC.

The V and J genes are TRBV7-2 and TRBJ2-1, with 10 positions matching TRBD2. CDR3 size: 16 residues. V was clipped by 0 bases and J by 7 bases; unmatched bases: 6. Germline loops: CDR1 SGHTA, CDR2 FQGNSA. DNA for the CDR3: TGTGCCAGCAGCTTAGCGCCAGCGGGGGGGCCTAATGAGCAGTTCTTC. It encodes CASSLAPAGGPNEQFF.

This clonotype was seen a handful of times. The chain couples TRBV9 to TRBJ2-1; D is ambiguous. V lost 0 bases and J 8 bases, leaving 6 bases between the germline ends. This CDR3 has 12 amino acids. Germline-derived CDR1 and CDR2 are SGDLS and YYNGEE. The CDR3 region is CASSVDHYEQFF. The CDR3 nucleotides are TGTGCCAGCAGCGTAGATCACTATGAGCAGTTCTTC.

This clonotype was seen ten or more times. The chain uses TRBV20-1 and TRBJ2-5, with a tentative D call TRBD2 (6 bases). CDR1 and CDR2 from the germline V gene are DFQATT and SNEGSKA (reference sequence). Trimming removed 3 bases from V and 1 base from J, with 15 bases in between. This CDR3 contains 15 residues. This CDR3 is CSASETRSGQETQYF. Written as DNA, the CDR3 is TGCAGTGCTAGTGAGACTAGATCTGGCCAAGAGACCCAGTACTTC.

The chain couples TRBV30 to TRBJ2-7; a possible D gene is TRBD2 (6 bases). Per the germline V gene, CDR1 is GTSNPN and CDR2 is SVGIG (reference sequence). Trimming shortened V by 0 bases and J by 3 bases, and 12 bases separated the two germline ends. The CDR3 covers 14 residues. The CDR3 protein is CAWSVAGISYEQYF. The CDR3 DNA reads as TGTGCCTGGAGTGTGGCGGGGATTAGCTACGAGCAGTACTTC.

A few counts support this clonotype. The CDR3 DNA is TGTGCCAGCCTCCTTAGGGGATCAACACAGAAACCCTACGAGCAGTACGTC. It specifies CASLLRGSTQKPYEQYV. The chain joins TRBV7-6 to TRBJ2-7, with D possibly matching TRBD1 (5 bases). Per germline, CDR1 SGHVS and CDR2 FNYEAQ. The CDR3 runs to 17 residues. Trimming cost V 8 bases and J 2 bases, with 25 bases left between them.

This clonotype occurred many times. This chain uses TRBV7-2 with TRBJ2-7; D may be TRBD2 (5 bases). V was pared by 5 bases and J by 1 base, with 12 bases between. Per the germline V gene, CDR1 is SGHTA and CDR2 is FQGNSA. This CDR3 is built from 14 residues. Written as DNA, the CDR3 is TGTGCCAGCAGCCCCGCGGGCGGTTCCTACGAGCAGTACGTC. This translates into CASSPAGGSYEQYV.

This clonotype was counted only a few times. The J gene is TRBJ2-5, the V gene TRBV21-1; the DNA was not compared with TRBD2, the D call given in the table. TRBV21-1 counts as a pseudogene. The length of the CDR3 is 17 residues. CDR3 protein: CASSKPGLASGEETQYF. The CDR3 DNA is TGTGCCAGCAGCAAACCAGGACTCGCTAGCGGGGAAGAGACCCAGTACTTC.

CDR3 bases: TGTGCCAGCTCTACGTGGCCCCCCCGGGGCTATGGCTACACCTTC. Protein sequence: CASSTWPPRGYGYTF. The chain joins TRBV14 to TRBJ1-2; D not resolved. This CDR3 comprises 15 residues. Per germline, CDR1 SGHDN and CDR2 FVKESK. Trimming took 8 bases from V and 4 from J, leaving 20 bases between them.